This TCR beta chain was recovered during a study of post-analysis software for immune sequencing data. Study information: Several disease courses (relapsing-remitting, secondary progressive and progressive-relapsing) of multiple sclerosis were included.

Incorporated into the TCR beta cDNA libraries were unique molecular identifiers, which served to reduce PCR and sequencing biases. Yield was 500,000 to 600,000 cDNA molecules from 1 to 10 million T cells. TCRdb re-called the PCR reads through MiXCR, storing one row per CDR3 protein. The sample lists hundreds of thousands of distinct CDR3 sequences, 25% to 30% seen once, with more than 0.55% in the top ten. Study-wide points: In multiple sclerosis, normalized Chao1 diversity was significantly below that of controls. F measure clustering grouped samples strongly by preparation batch. Compared with controls, patients had more of about 5 TRBV segments, including TRBV5-6, TRBV5-1 and TRBV20-1.

In its sample, this clonotype was seen many times. Its antigen is unidentified. The germline V gene encodes CDR1 SEHNR and CDR2 FQNEAQ (reference sequence). The CDR3 totals 14 residues. With V trimmed by 9 bases and J by 0 bases, 5 bases remained unmatched. The sample taken for sequencing was blood. The V gene is TRBV7-9, the J gene TRBJ2-7; the match to TRBD1 covers 10 bases. The origin of this receptor is a girl aged 10-17 years with multiple sclerosis. The CDR3 sequence: CASRDRGSSYEQYF. The CDR3 DNA sequence: TGTGCCAGTCGGGACAGGGGCAGCTCCTACGAGCAGTACTTC.